The T cell receptor beta chain described here comes from a study of blood T cells in healthy people across ages (dated by TCRdb to between 2015 and 2016). Describing the broader study: Template switching captured roughly one uniquely barcoded TCR beta cDNA molecule per two T cells in model experiments. To avoid experimental bias, donors of different ages were distributed randomly across sequencing lanes. The study analyzed two additional independent replicas of 1 million unique cDNA reads from the same blood draw for two donors, one aged 18 to 30 and one aged 80 or older. Age-related changes in TCR beta repertoire diversity were measured in the study by deep sequencing normalized with unique cDNA molecular identifiers. The donors were split into four age groups: young (average around 15 years), middle-aged (roughly 39), aged (roughly 60) and long-lived (roughly 80). The paper's findings and limits, for the study overall: As age increased, observed TCR beta diversity per million T cells dropped in a roughly linear way, and a significant reduction was already evident by age roughly 36. Donor CMV infection status was unknown, potentially confounding age-related changes in expanded clonotypes. Because profiling used bulk unsorted PBMCs, naive and antigen-experienced compartments could not be compared conclusively. Estimates of total diversity based on one million sequenced T cells were considered lower bounds and underestimates. A strong correlation was found between observed TCR beta diversity and the percentage of naive T cells measured by flow cytometry. Compared with the aged group, the long-lived group had more naive CD4+ T cells, fewer expanded clones and increased TCR diversity, a pattern suggesting age selection.

The library was produced with 5' RACE. Reads for this sample came from an Illumina HiSeq 2500. A second PCR of about 7 to 12 cycles was run with a J-beta primer mix and a sample-barcoded 5' primer. A unique molecular identifier was introduced onto each TCR beta cDNA molecule by a template-switch 5' adaptor carrying 12 random nucleotides. At least 2.5 million CDR3-containing paired-end reads were obtained from each sample. All of the RNA was converted into first-strand cDNA using the Mint cDNA synthesis kit, with a TRBC-specific oligonucleotide serving as the primer. After uracil-DNA glycosylase treatment, a first 18-cycle PCR used universal primers M1SS and BC2_uni_R on all cDNA. On the study's bioinformatics: Normalization of each sample was performed by random selection of 1 million high-quality reads, each carrying a distinct molecular identifier. Instead of being binned into consensus sequences, reads with shared molecular identifiers were discarded. MiTCR, set to a Q25 quality threshold and the strictest error-elimination algorithm, was used for CDR3 identification, clonotype clustering and error correction. A nonparametric unseen species model with Euler transformation was used to estimate lower-bound total TCR beta diversity. The raw public data were reprocessed by TCRdb itself: fastp quality trimming at Q25, MiXCR clonotype calling, in-frame beta chains only. All rows with the same CDR3 protein become a single entry with the most common DNA and genes. These V and J calls originate from TCRdb's pipeline instead of the authors' own analysis. The sample table contains over 1,500,000 distinct CDR3 sequences; only one count was recorded for 40% to 55% of them. The ten top clones hold over 2% of the sample.

With regard to this clonotype: It has no known antigen specificity. There are no base qualities to consult, and no much larger clone falls within one base.

The germline V gene encodes CDR1 SGHTA and CDR2 FQGNSA. V sheds 2 bases and J sheds 4 bases, leaving 15 bases between their ends. The CDR3 numbers 16 residues from cysteine through phenylalanine. Solely the CDR3 DNA is kept, with 48 bases framed from the first base. Donors were 30 to 45 systemically healthy Caucasian individuals from Russia aged roughly 6 to 100 years. Each donor gave 9.5 to 10 milliliters of peripheral blood, drawn into EDTA-treated Vacutainer tubes. Ficoll-Paque density-gradient centrifugation was used to isolate PBMCs, with at least 6 million obtained per sample. Trizol reagent was used to extract total RNA from PBMCs, with at least 5 micrograms per sample. For every donor, an aliquot of PBMCs went through flow cytometry to measure the percentages of naive CD45RAhigh/CD27high T cells.

The sequence was collected from a woman in her forties in good health. Sequenced: blood. The chain is made from TRBV7-2 and TRBJ1-5; perhaps TRBD1 is the D gene, with 6 bases matching. DNA sequence: TGTGCCAGCAGCTTAATGGGCGACAGGACGAATCAGCCCCAGCATTTT. It specifies CASSLMGDRTNQPQHF.